The 31 T cell receptor beta chains presented below share a single source sample, sequenced in a study of human T cells and chemical hapten exposure. Via MiXCR, TCRdb re-called the RACE reads, giving one row per CDR3 protein. The sample lists 95,000 to 150,000 distinct CDR3 sequences, roughly an eighth occurring once. As to time point: patch test 1, 2 weeks after DPC sensitization. Treatment: therapeutic diphenylcyclopropenone sensitization with weekly scalp DPC. The specimen was whole blood, collected in connection with sensitization to the hapten diphenylcyclopropenone (DPC). Source of these receptors: a man younger than 35 with alopecia areata. Some clones in this sample may be carry-over from other donors' samples.

The chain combines TRBV12-3 or TRBV12-4 with TRBJ2-4; D remains unclear. The length of the CDR3 is 12 residues. V was shortened by 5 bases and J by 13 bases, with 15 bases between the two germline ends. The CDR3 DNA is TGTGCCAGCAGTCATGGGGTTTGGATACAGTACTTC. It translates to CASSHGVWIQYF.

This clonotype has only a few counts. The chain links TRBV12-5 to TRBJ2-1; 7 bases line up with TRBD1. CDR3 length: 15 residues. V shed 5 bases and J 8 bases; nucleotides not matched to a gene: 12. Looked up from germline, CDR1 is LGHNT and CDR2 is FRNRAP. CDR3 in amino acids: CASGPRRGQADEQFF. The CDR3 DNA sequence: TGTGCTAGTGGTCCACGCCGAGGACAGGCCGATGAGCAGTTCTTC.

The chain is built from TRBV15 and TRBJ1-5; D is uncertain. The CDR3 consists of 13 residues. Germline loops: CDR1 LNHNV, CDR2 YYDKDF (reference sequence). Trimming removed 3 bases at V and 4 bases at J, with 7 bases between. The CDR3 region is CATSRDPNQPQHF. As DNA, the CDR3 is TGTGCCACCAGCAGGGACCCAAATCAGCCCCAGCATTTT.

This clonotype was found a few times. The chain is built from TRBV4-3 and TRBJ1-2; D is ambiguous. V lost 0 bases, J lost 8 bases, and 10 bases lay in between. Germline lookup yields CDR1 LGHNA and CDR2 YSLEER. This CDR3 contains 13 residues. The CDR3 spells CASSQDSGVGYTF. The CDR3 region has the DNA TGCGCCAGCAGCCAAGATTCCGGGGTCGGCTACACCTTC.

This clonotype was detected many times. The chain couples TRBV11-2 to TRBJ2-5; D unresolved. The CDR3 is 16 residues long. Germline loops: CDR1 SGHAT, CDR2 FQNNGV. V dropped 2 bases and J dropped 2 bases, with 15 bases sitting between them. Here the CDR3 reads CASSLFRWQEQETQYF. CDR3 DNA sequence: TGTGCCAGCAGCTTATTTCGATGGCAGGAGCAAGAGACCCAGTACTTC.

The rearrangement uses TRBV9 and TRBJ1-6; possibly TRBD1 for D (5 bases). This CDR3 has 14 residues. Germline CDR1 and CDR2: SGDLS and YYNGEE. V was trimmed by 4 bases and J by 7 bases, leaving 12 bases between them. CDR3 DNA sequence: TGTGCCAGCAGCAAAGCAGGGTGGAATTCACCCCTCCACTTT. The encoded protein is CASSKAGWNSPLHF.

This clonotype was counted only a few times. The V gene is TRBV20-1, the J gene TRBJ2-7, with 9 bases identical to TRBD1. V lost 0 bases, J lost 3 bases, and 3 bases stayed unmatched. This CDR3 spans 14 amino acids. Germline V lookup: CDR1 DFQATT, CDR2 SNEGSKA (reference sequence). CDR3 bases: TGCAGTGCTAGAGATCGGGACAGGGACTACGAGCAGTACTTC. Translation gives CSARDRDRDYEQYF.

This chain joins TRBV6-6 and TRBJ2-7; TRBD1 aligns across 11 bases. Germline CDR1 MNHNY, CDR2 SVGAGI (reference sequence). V lost 5 bases to trimming and J lost 4 bases; unmatched junction nucleotides: 4. The CDR3 has 14 amino acids. The CDR3 reads CASSKGQGAYEQYF. CDR3 bases: TGTGCCAGCAGTAAAGGACAGGGGGCATACGAGCAGTACTTC.

This clonotype came up many times. This chain connects TRBV7-3 to TRBJ2-2; the match to TRBD2 covers 7 bases. V dropped 4 bases and J dropped 6; count of bases not matched to a gene: 2. This CDR3 has 13 residues. The germline gives CDR1 SGHTA, CDR2 FQGTGA. The CDR3 sequence is CASSSGLAGELFF. The CDR3 DNA reads TGTGCCAGCAGCTCAGGACTAGCCGGGGAGCTGTTTTTT.

This clonotype was seen a few times. The V gene is TRBV6-2 or TRBV6-3, the J gene TRBJ1-1; tentative D call: TRBD1 (5 bases). CDR1 MNHEY and CDR2 SVGEGT come from the germline V gene. V shed 1 base and J shed 4 bases, with 16 bases lying between them. The CDR3 extends over 16 amino acids. CDR3 sequence: CASSYWFRPGGTEAFF. Written as DNA, the CDR3 is TGTGCCAGCAGTTACTGGTTCAGGCCCGGGGGCACTGAAGCTTTCTTT.

This clonotype was observed a handful of times. The rearrangement links TRBV4-3 to TRBJ1-6; D is unresolved. Germline loops: CDR1 LGHNA, CDR2 YSLEER. The CDR3 consists of 15 residues. Trimming removed 5 bases at V and 5 bases at J, with 13 bases between. In DNA form, the CDR3 reads TGCGCCAGCAGCATTTATTCAGCGAATAATTCACCCCTCCACTTT. It is translated as CASSIYSANNSPLHF.

This clonotype was seen ten or more times. The chain recombines TRBV2 with TRBJ2-4; D uncertain. The CDR3 is 12 amino acids. Per germline, CDR1 SNHLY and CDR2 FYNNEI. Trimming took 3 bases from V and 11 from J, leaving 11 bases between them. The CDR3 bases are TGTGCCAGCAGTGACAATAGGTGGTTTCAGTACTTC. Encoded protein: CASSDNRWFQYF.

The chain uses TRBV6-2 or TRBV6-3 and TRBJ2-3; D gene ambiguous. The CDR3 totals 14 residues. The germline V gene encodes CDR1 MNHEY and CDR2 SVGEGT. V was clipped by 6 bases and J by 2 bases, with 12 bases between them. CDR3: CASSIATPTDTQYF. The CDR3, as DNA: TGTGCCAGCAGCATAGCAACTCCCACAGATACGCAGTATTTT.

This chain joins TRBV6-2 or TRBV6-3 and TRBJ2-7; no clear D gene. The CDR3 is made up of 12 amino acids. V dropped 6 bases and J dropped 3 bases, with 9 bases sitting between them. CDR1 and CDR2 from the germline V gene are MNHEY and SVGEGT. CDR3 DNA sequence: TGTGCCAGCAGCCAGACGGACTACGAGCAGTACGTC. Protein product: CASSQTDYEQYV.

This clonotype appeared many times. This CDR3 is CASSTDRLAKNIQYF. CDR3 coding DNA: TGTGCCAGCAGTACCGACAGACTAGCCAAAAACATTCAGTACTTC. The V call is TRBV6-5, the J call TRBJ2-4; D perhaps matches TRBD1 (5 bases). Germline V gives CDR1 MNHEY, CDR2 SVGAGI. CDR3 size: 15 residues. Between the trimmed V and J ends, which lost 5 bases and 0 bases, there was a span of 11 bases.

The gene calls are TRBV29-1 and TRBJ2-3, with D unresolved. The CDR3 contains 14 residues. Trimming removed 4 bases from V and 4 bases from J, with 15 bases in between. The V gene's germline CDR1 is SQVTM and CDR2 ANQGSEA. The CDR3 DNA is TGCAGCGTTGGGTCCCGTATCAAAGCAGATACGCAGTATTTT. Its protein product is CSVGSRIKADTQYF.

This clonotype was counted between two and nine times. The rearrangement joins TRBV11-2 to TRBJ2-5, with D possibly being TRBD2 (6 bases). This CDR3 spans 14 amino acids. V was shortened by 7 bases and J by 1 base, with 13 bases between the two germline ends. In germline, CDR1 is SGHAT, CDR2 FQNNGV. In DNA form, the CDR3 reads TGTGCCAGCACCCTATCCGGGGGCCAAGAGACCCAGTACTTC. This gives the protein CASTLSGGQETQYF.

V and J are TRBV11-1 and TRBJ1-6; D remains unclear. V lost 5 bases and J 9 bases, leaving 8 bases between the germline ends. The germline V gene encodes CDR1 SGHAT and CDR2 FQDESV (reference sequence). There are 12 residues in the CDR3. CDR3 in amino acids: CASSKTGSPLHF. In DNA form, the CDR3 reads TGTGCCAGCAGCAAGACTGGTTCACCCCTCCACTTT.

This clonotype was seen ten or more times. The CDR3 DNA reads TGTGCCATGTCGACAGGGTTTGAGCAGTACTTC. It yields the protein CAMSTGFEQYF. The V and J genes are TRBV10-3 and TRBJ2-7; 7 bases are shared with TRBD1. Germline lookup yields CDR1 ENHRY and CDR2 SYGVKD. V lost 9 bases to trimming and J lost 7 bases; unmatched junction nucleotides: 6. The CDR3 is made up of 11 amino acids.

This clonotype was seen ten or more times. The chain links TRBV20-1 to TRBJ2-3; D uncertain. The ends were cut back, 3 bases at V and 1 base at J, with 8 bases in the middle. Germline CDR1 DFQATT, CDR2 SNEGSKA (reference sequence). The CDR3 loop spans 13 amino acids. The CDR3 sequence: CSASLQRTDTQYF. The DNA for the CDR3 is TGCAGTGCTAGTTTGCAGCGCACAGATACGCAGTATTTT.

This clonotype was seen a handful of times. The chain has TRBV10-1 and TRBJ1-1; possibly TRBD1 for D (5 bases). Germline V gene lookup returns CDR1 WNHNN and CDR2 SYGVQD (reference sequence). This CDR3 spans 15 amino acids. The V end lost 5 bases, the J end lost 0 bases, and 13 bases lay between the germline ends. The CDR3 bases are TGCGCCAGCAGTAGAGACAGATTAATGAACACTGAAGCTTTCTTT. It encodes CASSRDRLMNTEAFF.

The rearrangement joins TRBV12-3 or TRBV12-4 to TRBJ2-7; D is unclear. V was cut by 3 bases and J by 7 bases, with 10 bases left in between. The CDR3 spans 12 residues. As DNA, the CDR3 is TGTGCCAGCAGTTTCCCCTTCCGGGAGCAGTACTTC. Translation gives CASSFPFREQYF.

This clonotype was detected only a few times. The DNA for the CDR3 is TGCGCCAGCAGTGAGAGAGGACCGTTCAATAGCAATCAGCCCCAGCATTTT. Its translation: CASSERGPFNSNQPQHF. This sequence joins TRBV10-2 and TRBJ1-5; D uncertain. V lost 2 bases, J lost 0 bases, and 14 bases lay in between. The CDR3 contains 17 residues. Germline values: CDR1 WSHSY, CDR2 SAAADI.

This rearrangement joins TRBV7-2 to TRBJ1-3; D is possibly TRBD1 (6 bases). Germline-derived CDR1 and CDR2 are SGHTA and FQGNSA. The CDR3 extends over 15 amino acids. Trimming took 5 bases from V and 2 from J, leaving 13 bases between them. The CDR3 region has the DNA TGTGCCAGCAGCCCACAGGGTTTGACTGGAAACACCATATATTTT. Encoded protein: CASSPQGLTGNTIYF.

A few counts support this clonotype. This chain uses TRBV6-4 with TRBJ1-1; TRBD1 matches at 7 bases. This CDR3 has 14 amino acids. The V segment lost 5 bases and the J segment 3 bases; nucleotides outside the gene matches: 6. Germline V lookup: CDR1 MRHNA, CDR2 SNTAGT. CDR3 in amino acids: CASSSGGMDTEAFF. CDR3 nucleotide sequence: TGTGCCAGCAGTTCAGGGGGAATGGACACTGAAGCTTTCTTT.

This clonotype was seen a few times. This chain connects TRBV2 to TRBJ1-1, with D uncertain. Germline-derived CDR1 and CDR2 are SNHLY and FYNNEI. The CDR3 has 12 residues. V was clipped by 9 bases and J by 11 bases, with 19 bases between them. The CDR3 reads CASALKGMDAFF. The CDR3, as DNA: TGTGCCAGTGCCCTAAAGGGTATGGATGCTTTCTTT.

This clonotype was seen a handful of times. This chain connects TRBV20-1 to TRBJ2-7; D possibly corresponds to TRBD1 (6 bases). The CDR3 runs 15 residues. Trimming removed 4 bases from V and 5 bases from J, with 21 bases in between. CDR1 is DFQATT and CDR2 is SNEGSKA in the germline V gene (reference sequence). The CDR3 is CSATDRLRTVDEQYF. Here the CDR3 DNA reads TGCAGTGCTACTGACCGGTTAAGGACAGTCGACGAGCAGTACTTC.

This chain links TRBV9 with TRBJ2-7, with 7 bases that match TRBD1. Germline V gene sequence: CDR1 SGDLS, CDR2 YYNGEE. The CDR3 length is 16 residues. With 4 bases clipped from V and 2 bases from J, the junction kept 12 bases outside the gene matches. The DNA of the CDR3 is TGTGCCAGCAGCCCCAGTCCCGACAGGGCACCCTACGAGCAGTACGTC. It translates to CASSPSPDRAPYEQYV.

This sequence joins TRBV4-3 and TRBJ2-1; D possibly uses TRBD1 or TRBD2 (5 bases each). Germline V gene lookup returns CDR1 LGHNA and CDR2 YSLEER. V was clipped by 4 bases and J by 6 bases, with 16 bases between them. The CDR3 contains 15 residues. This CDR3 is CASSLIYSGGNEQFF. The CDR3 DNA reads as TGCGCCAGCAGCCTCATTTACAGTGGGGGCAATGAGCAGTTCTTC.

This clonotype has just a few counts. This sequence joins TRBV7-6 and TRBJ1-4; 7 nucleotides agree with TRBD1. Germline lookup yields CDR1 SGHVS and CDR2 FNYEAQ. The V and J ends lost 2 bases and 4 bases, in that order; junction bases with no gene match: 4. The CDR3 is made up of 15 amino acids. The DNA of the CDR3 is TGTGCCAGCAGCTTATCGGGACAGCATAATGAAAAACTGTTTTTT. As protein: CASSLSGQHNEKLFF.

This rearrangement joins TRBV12-3 or TRBV12-4 to TRBJ1-6; D ambiguous. V lost 6 bases and J 9 bases, leaving 9 bases between the germline ends. The CDR3 loop spans 12 amino acids. The CDR3 region has the DNA TGTGCCAGCAGACGAGTAGGTTCACCCCTCCACTTT. It is translated as CASRRVGSPLHF.